The TCR beta chain under discussion was sequenced for a study of blood T cell repertoires in COVID-19. About the research overall: Whether acute or convalescent, the COVID-19 samples came from the United States, Italy and Spain.

About this clone: Other DNA sequences in the sample encode the same CDR3.

The study recruited people aged about 18 to 89 years across roughly 23 US areas. Donors were grouped by their self-reported clinical history. Per germline, CDR1 MDHEN and CDR2 SYDVKM. Trimming stripped 2 bases from V and 4 bases from J, with 11 bases between. The CDR3 spans 15 residues. As originally analysed: Reference gene primers were amplified, and this amplification served to estimate nucleated cell counts. Produced via immunoSEQ multiplex PCR; TCRdb's table is partial and in-frame only. V and J calls and clone size follow that table, whereas D and trimming were derived from the DNA. The sample has around 190,000 clones, 75% to 85% seen once; the top ten hold 17%.

Sequences were obtained from PBMCs or T cells enriched from blood (not recorded which). The rearrangement uses TRBV28 and TRBJ2-2, with D perhaps TRBD2 (7 bases). The clonotype originates from a woman in her 50s with acute COVID-19. CDR3 DNA: TGTGCCAGCAGTTTAGCCGGGGGGCGCACCGGGGAGCTGTTTTTT. It codes for CASSLAGGRTGELFF.